This T cell receptor (beta chain) was documented in a study of shared clonotypes between healthy human individuals. Study-wide results and caveats: The four-donor shared clonotypes exceeded non-shared clonotypes in generation probability, with non-shared ones scoring lower. Generally, estimated richness proved larger in naive subsets than it did in memory subsets.

Trimming took off 4 bases at V and 6 bases at J, with 12 bases between the two ends. In germline, CDR1 is MGHDK, CDR2 SYGVNS. The CDR3 extends over 13 amino acids. The genomic DNA of each subset was split evenly across several immunoSEQ plates. The table came from immunoSEQ multiplex PCR; TCRdb's copy has only in-frame clones and leaves some out. The table lists 1.5 million to 2.5 million clones, roughly 94% of them singletons. Concerning this clone itself: Its antigen is still unknown.

Naivety among CD8 cells was defined by CD45RO negativity and positive CCR7 selection, thereby excluding terminally differentiated effector memory CD45RA+ cells. The sequence was obtained from a man between 18 and 35 years old in good health. The specimen sequenced was naive CD8+ T cells sorted from blood. The V gene is TRBV25-1, the J gene TRBJ1-2, with D possibly TRBD1 on 6 matching bases. The CDR3 nucleotides read TGTGCCAGCAGTGTCGGACAGCGGAATGGCTACACCTTC. Translated: CASSVGQRNGYTF.